This T cell receptor (beta chain) was retrieved from a study of T cells in Graves' hyperthyroidism and ophthalmopathy (dated by TCRdb to the late 2010s). Regarding the complete study: Peripheral blood samples were taken at initial diagnosis, before any treatment was given. To identify distinguishing TCR V-J signatures, a discovery cohort of about 95 patients was used, comprising some 45 with Graves' ophthalmopathy and around 57 with stable Graves' hyperthyroidism. Whether ophthalmopathy could be predicted prospectively was tested in an independent validation cohort made up of roughly 20 hyperthyroidism patients plus 17 patients who later progressed to ophthalmopathy. The approximately 100 discovery patients were divided at random into training and test sets in a 7:3 ratio. Thyroid tissue and blood T-cell repertoires from six Graves' hyperthyroidism patients were also compared in the study. Once sampling was done, hyperthyroidism patients were given methimazole at a starting dose of 30 mg daily, whereas ophthalmopathy patients were given high-dose intravenous methylprednisolone. TCR Vbeta CDR3 sequencing of 120 to 150 peripheral blood samples (under 45 ophthalmopathy, 75 hyperthyroidism and approximately 17 progressor patients) is reported in the paper. Broader findings and caveats from the paper: Most expanded thyroid clonotypes (frequency above 0.001) were also detected in blood, suggesting blood repertoires may reflect thyroid immune responses. A 13 V-J signature model separated ophthalmopathy from stable hyperthyroidism, with 87.88% sensitivity and just under 84% specificity in cross-validation and 80%/75% in testing. In validation, the model predicted progression to ophthalmopathy a median of approximately 6.6 months before onset, with around 70% sensitivity and 72.22% specificity. No statistical method was used to set the sample size in advance, and investigators knew the group allocation.

TCR beta CDR3 regions were amplified from RNA transcripts. For the first round of RT-PCR on the TCR CDR3, the HTBI primer set was used together with the Qiagen OneStep RT-PCR kit. A second multiplex PCR round built the libraries, followed by size selection and purification. Paired-end sequencing of the libraries was performed with 100 bp reads on an Illumina HiSeq2000. Turning to the authors' computational methods: SOAPnuke was used to process the raw data, with reads discarded if the reads contained adapters or uncalled bases, had a mean Phred below 15, or lacked an exact constant-primer or identifier match. High-quality paired reads were merged using COPE v1.2.5, and each unique nucleotide sequence was defined as a clonotype. MiTCR v1.1 was used to align clonotypes to the IMGT TRBV, TRBD and TRBJ reference segments. Analysis was restricted to V-J combinations with a frequency above 0.0001, which covered roughly 99% of repertoires. A TCS score was defined as the ratio between F50 (clonal expansion) and ExV (chaos), using BLOSUM62-based TCRdist between CDR3 peptides within each V-J. Welch's t-statistics and random forest reduced approximately 520 V-J features to roughly 13, which were used in a naive Bayes classifier (R e1071). Thyroid-blood repertoire similarity was quantified with the Morisita-Horn index. The public reads were quality trimmed at Q25 with fastp and then assembled into clones with MiXCR by TCRdb, keeping productive beta chains. Under each unique CDR3 protein, matching rows form one entry showing the most common genes and DNA. The V and J calls come from TCRdb's annotation, not from the publication. The sample profile shows more than 500,000 distinct CDR3 sequences; roughly 14% of them were found once. The top ten clonotypes cover around 4% of the sample.

Moderately to severely active disease, a Clinical Activity Score of at least 3, a NOSPECS grade of at least 4, and a duration under 3 months were present in ophthalmopathy patients. Exclusion was applied to patients with uncontrolled infections, other autoimmune diseases, pregnancy or lactation. Diagnoses were established on the basis of clinical symptoms, serum thyroxine and TRAb, thyroid ultrasound, and orbital computed tomography. Ficoll-Paque density gradient centrifugation was used to isolate PBMCs from 8 to 10 ml of fresh peripheral blood. Trizol reagent was used to extract total RNA, and RNA quality was then checked on an Agilent 2100 Bioanalyzer. Comments on this clonotype: Its recognized antigen is unknown. No base quality information exists; no much larger clone differs at one position.

Deletion took 1 base off V and 0 bases off J, with a span of 8 bases between the germline ends. Measured from the cysteine to the phenylalanine, the CDR3 is 15 residues long. Left in the record is the CDR3 DNA by itself, 45 bases read in frame from the first base. This TCR was recovered from a middle-aged woman with Graves' ophthalmopathy. This chain joins TRBV12-3 or TRBV12-4 to TRBJ2-3; the D gene cannot be resolved beyond TRBD1 or TRBD2, each matching 5 bases. Material: blood. The DNA sequence reads TGTGCCAGCAGTTTAGTGGGGGAAAGCACAGATACGCAGTATTTT. Its protein is CASSLVGESTDTQYF.